The 5 T cell receptor beta chains presented below share a single source sample, sequenced in a study of human T cells and chemical hapten exposure. TCRdb redid the calling of the RACE reads with MiXCR, one entry per CDR3 protein. The sample yields about 85,000 distinct CDR3 sequences, about 9% seen once. Time point described: pre-sensitization, week 0. Stated treatment: therapeutic diphenylcyclopropenone sensitization with weekly scalp DPC. This sample comprised whole blood, obtained in connection with sensitization to the hapten diphenylcyclopropenone (DPC). Receptor source: a man in his forties or fifties with alopecia areata. Some clones in this sample may be carry-over from other donors' samples.

The chain employs TRBV10-3 and TRBJ2-7, with TRBD2 matching over 7 bases. V shed 5 bases, J shed 3 bases, and the junction held 7 bases outside the gene matches. The CDR3 runs to 14 residues. Germline CDR1 reads ENHRY; CDR2 reads SYGVKD. The CDR3 sequence is CAISPAGRGYEQYV. The CDR3 nucleotides are TGTGCCATCAGTCCAGCGGGGCGGGGCTACGAGCAGTACGTC.

This clonotype was counted a few times. The chain combines TRBV7-6 with TRBJ2-1; D remains unclear. This CDR3 comprises 12 residues. V was pared by 5 bases and J by 9 bases, with 11 bases between. The germline CDR1 and CDR2 sequences are SGHVS and FNYEAQ. CDR3 in amino acids: CASSPYKGEQFF. The CDR3 DNA reads TGTGCCAGCAGCCCTTACAAGGGTGAGCAGTTCTTC.

This clonotype was found many times. The chain carries TRBV20-1 and TRBJ2-1; 14 positions match TRBD2. J gave up 6 bases and V 4 bases, and 5 bases lay outside the gene matches. CDR3 size: 15 residues. Germline V CDR1 and CDR2: DFQATT, SNEGSKA (reference sequence). The CDR3 nucleotides read TGCAGTGCTACCGGGACTAGCGGGAGTGGCAATGAGCAGTTCTTC. Encoded protein: CSATGTSGSGNEQFF.

V gene TRBV9 combines with J gene TRBJ2-1; D is unclear. Per germline, CDR1 SGDLS and CDR2 YYNGEE. The CDR3 contains 13 residues. Trimming removed 0 bases from V and 1 base from J, with 2 bases in between. Here the CDR3 reads CASSVASYNEQFF. CDR3 DNA sequence: TGTGCCAGCAGCGTAGCGTCCTACAATGAGCAGTTCTTC.

The V and J genes are TRBV28 and TRBJ2-7, with D tentatively TRBD1 or TRBD2 (5 bases each). Trimming removed 4 bases at V and 4 bases at J, with 23 bases between. Germline V CDR1 and CDR2: MDHEN, SYDVKM. The length of the CDR3 is 17 residues. CDR3 protein: CASSSSGTSSPPYEQYF. The CDR3 DNA sequence: TGTGCCAGCAGTTCTTCCGGGACCTCCTCCCCCCCATACGAGCAGTACTTC.